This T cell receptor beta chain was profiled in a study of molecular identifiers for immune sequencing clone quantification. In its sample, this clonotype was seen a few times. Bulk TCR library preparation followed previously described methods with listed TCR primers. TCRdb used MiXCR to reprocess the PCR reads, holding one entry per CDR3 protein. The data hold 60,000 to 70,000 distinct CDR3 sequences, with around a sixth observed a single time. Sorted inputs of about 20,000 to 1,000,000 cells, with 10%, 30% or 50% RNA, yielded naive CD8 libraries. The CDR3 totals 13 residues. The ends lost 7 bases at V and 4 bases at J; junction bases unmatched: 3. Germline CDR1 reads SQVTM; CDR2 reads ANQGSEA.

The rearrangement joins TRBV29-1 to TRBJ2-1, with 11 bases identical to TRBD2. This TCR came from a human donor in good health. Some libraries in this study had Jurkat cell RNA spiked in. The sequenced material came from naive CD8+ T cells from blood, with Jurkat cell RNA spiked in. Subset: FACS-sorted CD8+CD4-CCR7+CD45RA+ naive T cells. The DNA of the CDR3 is TGCAGCGGGGGGACTAGCGGTTACAATGAGCAGTTCTTC. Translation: CSGGTSGYNEQFF.